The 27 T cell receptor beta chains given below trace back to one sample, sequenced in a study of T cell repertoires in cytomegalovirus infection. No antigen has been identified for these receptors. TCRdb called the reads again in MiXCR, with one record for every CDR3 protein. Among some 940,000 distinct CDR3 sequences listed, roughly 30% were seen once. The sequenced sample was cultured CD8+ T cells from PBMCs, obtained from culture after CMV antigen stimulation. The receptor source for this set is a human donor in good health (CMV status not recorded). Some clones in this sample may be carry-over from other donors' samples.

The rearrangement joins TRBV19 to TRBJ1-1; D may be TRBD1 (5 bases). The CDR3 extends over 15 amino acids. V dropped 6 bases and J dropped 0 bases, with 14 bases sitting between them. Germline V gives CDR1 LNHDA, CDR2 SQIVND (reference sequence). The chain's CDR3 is CASRLGDQMNTEAFF. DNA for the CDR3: TGTGCCAGTAGGTTGGGGGATCAGATGAACACTGAAGCTTTCTTT.

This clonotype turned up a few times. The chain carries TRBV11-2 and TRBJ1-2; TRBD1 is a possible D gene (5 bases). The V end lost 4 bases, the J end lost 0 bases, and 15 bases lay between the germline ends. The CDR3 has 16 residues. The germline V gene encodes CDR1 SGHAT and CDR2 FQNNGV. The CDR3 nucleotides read TGTGCCAGCAGCTCCTGGACCGGGACCCCTAACTATGGCTACACCTTC. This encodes CASSSWTGTPNYGYTF.

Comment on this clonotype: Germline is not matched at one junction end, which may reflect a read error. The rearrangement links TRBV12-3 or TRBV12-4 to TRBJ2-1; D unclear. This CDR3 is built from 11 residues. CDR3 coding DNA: TGTGCCAACAGTCCGGGCCCTGAGCAGTTCTTC. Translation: CANSPGPEQFF.

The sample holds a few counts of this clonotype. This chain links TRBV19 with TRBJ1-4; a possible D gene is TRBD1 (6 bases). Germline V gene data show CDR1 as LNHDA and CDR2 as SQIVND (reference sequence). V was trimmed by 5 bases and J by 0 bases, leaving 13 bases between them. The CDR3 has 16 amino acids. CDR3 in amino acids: CASSPRTVATNEKLFF. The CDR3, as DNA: TGTGCCAGTAGTCCTAGGACAGTAGCAACTAATGAAAAACTGTTTTTT.

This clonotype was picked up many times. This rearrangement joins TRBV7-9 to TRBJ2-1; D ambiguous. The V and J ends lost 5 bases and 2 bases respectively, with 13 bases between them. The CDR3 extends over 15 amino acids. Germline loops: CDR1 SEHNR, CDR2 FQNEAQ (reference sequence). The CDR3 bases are TGTGCCAGCAGCCAAGGACGGCTTCCCTACAATGAGCAGTTCTTC. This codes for CASSQGRLPYNEQFF. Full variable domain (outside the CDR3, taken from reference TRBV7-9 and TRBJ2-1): DTGVSQNPRHKITKRGQNVTFRCDPISEHNRLYWYRQTLGQGPEFLTYFQNEAQLEKSRLLSDRFSAERPKGSFSTLEIQRTEQGDSAMYLCASSQGRLPYNEQFFGPGTRLTVL.

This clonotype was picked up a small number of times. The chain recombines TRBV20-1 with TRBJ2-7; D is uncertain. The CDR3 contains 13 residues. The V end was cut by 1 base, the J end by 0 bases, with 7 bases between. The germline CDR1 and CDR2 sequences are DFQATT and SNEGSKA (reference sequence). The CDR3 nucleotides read TGCAGTGCTAGAGGCAAATACTCCTACGAGCAGTACTTC. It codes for CSARGKYSYEQYF.

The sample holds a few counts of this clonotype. The DNA of the CDR3 is TGTGCCAGCAGCGTAGCTACAGGTGGGCGACGCGAGCAGTACTTC. Amino acids: CASSVATGGRREQYF. This rearrangement joins TRBV9 to TRBJ2-7, with D possibly being TRBD1 (5 bases). The CDR3 sequence is 15 residues long. The germline V and J ends were trimmed by 0 bases and 6 bases, with 16 bases remaining between them. Germline V CDR1 and CDR2: SGDLS, YYNGEE.

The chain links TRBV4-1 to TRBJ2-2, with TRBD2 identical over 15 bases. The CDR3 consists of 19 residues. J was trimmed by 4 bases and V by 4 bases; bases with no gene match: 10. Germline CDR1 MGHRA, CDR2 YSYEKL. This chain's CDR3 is CASSPAGTSGGTGTGELFF. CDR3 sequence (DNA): TGCGCCAGCAGCCCCGCCGGGACTAGCGGGGGGACAGGCACCGGGGAGCTGTTTTTT.

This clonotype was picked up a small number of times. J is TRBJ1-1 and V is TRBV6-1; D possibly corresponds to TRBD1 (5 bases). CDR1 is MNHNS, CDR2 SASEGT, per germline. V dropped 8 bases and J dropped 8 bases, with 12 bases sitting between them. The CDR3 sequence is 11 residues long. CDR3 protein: CASPNGAEAFF. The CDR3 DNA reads TGTGCCAGCCCTAACGGGGCAGAAGCTTTCTTT.

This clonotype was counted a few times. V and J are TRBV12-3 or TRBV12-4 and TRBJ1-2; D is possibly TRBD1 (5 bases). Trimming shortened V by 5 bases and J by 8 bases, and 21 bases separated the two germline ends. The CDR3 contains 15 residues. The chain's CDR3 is CASSPGPHGGGGYTF. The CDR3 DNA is TGTGCCAGCAGTCCAGGGCCTCACGGCGGGGGAGGCTACACCTTC.

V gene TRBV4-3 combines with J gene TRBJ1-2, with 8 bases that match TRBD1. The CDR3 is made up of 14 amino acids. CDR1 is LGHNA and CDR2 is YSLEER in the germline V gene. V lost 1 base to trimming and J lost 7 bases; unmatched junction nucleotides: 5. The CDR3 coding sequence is TGCGCCAGCAGCCAAGTAGGACAGGGTAGTGGCTACACCTTC. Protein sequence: CASSQVGQGSGYTF.

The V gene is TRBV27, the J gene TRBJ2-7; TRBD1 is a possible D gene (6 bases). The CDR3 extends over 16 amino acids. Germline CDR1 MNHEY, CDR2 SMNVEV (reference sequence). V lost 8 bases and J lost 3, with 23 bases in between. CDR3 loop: CASRGPGRGVGYEQYF. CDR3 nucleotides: TGTGCCAGCCGAGGGCCCGGCAGGGGTGTCGGCTACGAGCAGTACTTC.

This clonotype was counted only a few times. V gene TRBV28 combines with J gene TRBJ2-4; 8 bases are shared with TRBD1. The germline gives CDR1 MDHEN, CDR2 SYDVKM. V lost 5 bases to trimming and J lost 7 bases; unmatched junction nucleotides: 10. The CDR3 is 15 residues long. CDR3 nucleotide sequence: TGTGCCAGCAGTGCCAGGACAGGGAATAGGAACATTCAGTACTTC. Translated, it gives CASSARTGNRNIQYF.

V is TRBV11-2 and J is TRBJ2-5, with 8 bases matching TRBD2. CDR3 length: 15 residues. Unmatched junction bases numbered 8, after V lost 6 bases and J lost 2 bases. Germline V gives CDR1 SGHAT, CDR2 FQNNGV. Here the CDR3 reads CASRPGRGVQETQYF. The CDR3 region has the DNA TGTGCCAGCAGGCCGGGGCGGGGGGTTCAAGAGACCCAGTACTTC.

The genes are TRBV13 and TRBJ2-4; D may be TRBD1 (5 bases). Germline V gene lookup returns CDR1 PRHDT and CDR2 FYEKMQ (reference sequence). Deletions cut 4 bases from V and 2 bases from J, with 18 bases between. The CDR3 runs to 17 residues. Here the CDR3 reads CASSSIGHYGSKNIQYF. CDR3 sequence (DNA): TGTGCCAGCAGCTCGATAGGACACTACGGGTCCAAAAACATTCAGTACTTC.

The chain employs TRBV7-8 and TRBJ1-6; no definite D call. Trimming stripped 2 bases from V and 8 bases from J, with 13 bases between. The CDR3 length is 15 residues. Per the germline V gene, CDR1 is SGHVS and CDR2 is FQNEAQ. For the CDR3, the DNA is TGTGCCAGCAGCTTACCCGGCCAGGACTATTCACCCCTCCACTTT. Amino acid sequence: CASSLPGQDYSPLHF.

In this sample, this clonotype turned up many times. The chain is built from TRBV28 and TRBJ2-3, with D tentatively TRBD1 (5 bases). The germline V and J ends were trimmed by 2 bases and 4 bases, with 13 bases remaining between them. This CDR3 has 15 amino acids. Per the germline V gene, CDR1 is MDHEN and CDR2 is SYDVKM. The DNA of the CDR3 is TGTGCCAGCAGTTTAGTACGGGCCAGGGCAGATACGCAGTATTTT. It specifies CASSLVRARADTQYF.

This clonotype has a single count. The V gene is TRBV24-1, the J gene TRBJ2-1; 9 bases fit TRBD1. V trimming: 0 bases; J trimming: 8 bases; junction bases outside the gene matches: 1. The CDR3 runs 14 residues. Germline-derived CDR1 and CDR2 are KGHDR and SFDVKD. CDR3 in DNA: TGTGCCACCAGTGATTTGCGGACAGGGGATGAGCAGTTCTTC. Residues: CATSDLRTGDEQFF.

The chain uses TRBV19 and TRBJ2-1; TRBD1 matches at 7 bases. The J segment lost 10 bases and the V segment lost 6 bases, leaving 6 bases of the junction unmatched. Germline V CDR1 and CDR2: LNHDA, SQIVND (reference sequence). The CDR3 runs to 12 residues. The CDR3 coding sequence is TGTGCCAGTAGCGATACAGGGGTGGAGCAGTTCTTC. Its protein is CASSDTGVEQFF. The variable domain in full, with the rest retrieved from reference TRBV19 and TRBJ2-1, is DGGITQSPKYLFRKEGQNVTLSCEQNLNHDAMYWYRQDPGQGLRLIYYSQIVNDFQKGDIAEGYSVSREKKESFPLTVTSAQKNPTAFYLCASSDTGVEQFFGPGTRLTVL.

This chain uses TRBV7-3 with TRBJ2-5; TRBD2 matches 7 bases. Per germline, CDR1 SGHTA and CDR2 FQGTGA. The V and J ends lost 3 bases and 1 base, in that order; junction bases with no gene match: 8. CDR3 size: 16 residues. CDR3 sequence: CASSFIGLAGQETQYF. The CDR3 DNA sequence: TGTGCCAGCAGCTTCATTGGGTTAGCGGGCCAAGAGACCCAGTACTTC.

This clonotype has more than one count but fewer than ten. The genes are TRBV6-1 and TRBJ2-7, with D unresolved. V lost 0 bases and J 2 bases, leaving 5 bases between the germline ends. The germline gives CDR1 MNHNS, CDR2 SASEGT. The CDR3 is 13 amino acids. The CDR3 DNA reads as TGTGCCAGCAGTGAAGCGGCAGCCTACGAGCAGTACGTC. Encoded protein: CASSEAAAYEQYV.

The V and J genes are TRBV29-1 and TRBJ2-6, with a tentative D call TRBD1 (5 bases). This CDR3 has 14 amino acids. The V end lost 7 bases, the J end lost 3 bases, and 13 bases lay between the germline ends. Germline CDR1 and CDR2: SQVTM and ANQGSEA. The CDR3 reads CSAEGVRGANVLTF. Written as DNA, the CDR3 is TGCAGCGCAGAAGGGGTGCGTGGGGCCAACGTCCTGACTTTC.

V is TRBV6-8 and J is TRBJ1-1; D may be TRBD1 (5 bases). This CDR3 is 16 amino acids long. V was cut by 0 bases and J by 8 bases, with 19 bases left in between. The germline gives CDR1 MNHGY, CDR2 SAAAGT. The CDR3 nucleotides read TGTGCCAGCAGTTACTCGATCCCAGGGTTCCGGGGGGAAGCTTTCTTT. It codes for CASSYSIPGFRGEAFF.

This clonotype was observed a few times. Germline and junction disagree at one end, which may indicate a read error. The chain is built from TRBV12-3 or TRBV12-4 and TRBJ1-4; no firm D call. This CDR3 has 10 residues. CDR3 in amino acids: CASSGIRRIF. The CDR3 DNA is TGTGCCAGCAGTGGGATAAGGAGGATTTTT.

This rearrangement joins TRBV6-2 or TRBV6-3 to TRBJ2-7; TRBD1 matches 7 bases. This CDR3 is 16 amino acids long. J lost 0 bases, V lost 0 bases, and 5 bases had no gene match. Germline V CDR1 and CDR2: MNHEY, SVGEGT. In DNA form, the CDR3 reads TGTGCCAGCAGTTACTCGACGAGGACAGGCTCCTACGAGCAGTACGTC. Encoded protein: CASSYSTRTGSYEQYV.

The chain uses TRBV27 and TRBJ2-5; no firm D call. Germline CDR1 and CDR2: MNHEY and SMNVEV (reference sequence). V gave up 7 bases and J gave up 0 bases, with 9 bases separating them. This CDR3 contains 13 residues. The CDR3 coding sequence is TGTGCCAGCAAGTTGTGGAACCAAGAGACCCAGTACTTC. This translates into CASKLWNQETQYF.

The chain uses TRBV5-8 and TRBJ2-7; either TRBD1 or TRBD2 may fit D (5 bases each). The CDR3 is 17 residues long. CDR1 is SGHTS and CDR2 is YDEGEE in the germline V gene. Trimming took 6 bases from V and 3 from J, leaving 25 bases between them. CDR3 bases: TGTGCCAGCACTCGCCCACTCCGGGACGGATACTACTACGAGCAGTACTTC. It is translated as CASTRPLRDGYYYEQYF.